This T cell receptor (beta chain) emerged from a study of identical twins. The table lists this clonotype with a few counts. Template switching introduced a universal primer site, and the cDNA bore unique molecular identifiers. TCRdb re-called the 5' RACE reads through MiXCR, storing one row per CDR3 protein. The profile shows around 570,000 distinct CDR3 sequences, more than 9% of them singletons. CDR1 ENHRY and CDR2 SYGVKD come from the germline V gene. The germline V and J ends were trimmed by 3 bases and 3 bases, with 9 bases remaining between them. The CDR3 is 14 amino acids. The data also belong to a second study, concerning yellow fever vaccine responses in identical twins. According to that study: Vaccine-induced T cell responses in twins were reportedly observed to appear partly convergent, partly personalized.

The source material was PBMCs. This rearrangement joins TRBV10-3 to TRBJ2-1; tentatively, D is TRBD1 (6 bases). The TCR was taken from a woman aged 18-30 years in good health. The DNA of the CDR3 is TGTGCCATCAGTGAAGGGACACACTACAATGAGCAGTTCTTC. It is translated as CAISEGTHYNEQFF.